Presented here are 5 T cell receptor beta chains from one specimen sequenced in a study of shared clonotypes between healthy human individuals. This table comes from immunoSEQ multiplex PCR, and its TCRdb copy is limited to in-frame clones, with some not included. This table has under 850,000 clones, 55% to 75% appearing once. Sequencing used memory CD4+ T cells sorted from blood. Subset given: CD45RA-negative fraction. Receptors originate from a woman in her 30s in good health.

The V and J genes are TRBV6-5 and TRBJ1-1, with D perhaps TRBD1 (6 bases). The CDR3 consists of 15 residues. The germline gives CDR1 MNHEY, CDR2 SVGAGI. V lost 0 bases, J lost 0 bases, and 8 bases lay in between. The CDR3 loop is CASSYSGHMNTEAFF. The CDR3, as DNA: TGTGCCAGCAGTTACTCGGGACATATGAACACTGAAGCTTTCTTT.

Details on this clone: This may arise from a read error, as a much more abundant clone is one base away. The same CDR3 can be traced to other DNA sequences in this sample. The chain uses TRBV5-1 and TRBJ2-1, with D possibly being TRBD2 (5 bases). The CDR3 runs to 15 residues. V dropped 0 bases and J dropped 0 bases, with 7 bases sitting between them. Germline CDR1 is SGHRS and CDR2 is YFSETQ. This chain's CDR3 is CASSLGGSSYNEQFF. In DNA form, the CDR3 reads TGCGCCAGCAGCTTGGGTGGGAGCTCCTACAATGAGCAGTTCTTC.

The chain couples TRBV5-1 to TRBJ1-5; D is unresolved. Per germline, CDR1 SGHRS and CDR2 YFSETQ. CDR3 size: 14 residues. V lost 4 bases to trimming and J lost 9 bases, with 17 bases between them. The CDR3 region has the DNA TGCGCCAGCAGCATGGCGGCAGGTGATGGGCCCCAGCATTTT. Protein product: CASSMAAGDGPQHF.

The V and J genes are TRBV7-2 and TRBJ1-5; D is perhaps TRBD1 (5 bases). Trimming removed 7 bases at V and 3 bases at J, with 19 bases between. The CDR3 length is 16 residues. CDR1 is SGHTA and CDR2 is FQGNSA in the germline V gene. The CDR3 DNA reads TGTGCCAGCACCAATAGGGGACGCGGTGACAATCAGCCCCAGCATTTT. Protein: CASTNRGRGDNQPQHF.

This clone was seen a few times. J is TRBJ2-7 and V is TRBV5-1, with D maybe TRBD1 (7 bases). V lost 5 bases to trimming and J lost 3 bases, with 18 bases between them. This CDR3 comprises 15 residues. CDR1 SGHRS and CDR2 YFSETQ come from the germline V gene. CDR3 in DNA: TGCGCCAGCAGGCGGACCGGGACAGCGGGCTACGAGCAGTACTTC. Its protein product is CASRRTGTAGYEQYF.